The 14 T cell receptor beta chains reported below all come from one sample, sequenced in a study of control samples from healthy donors and cancer patients. Measured with immunoSEQ multiplex PCR; TCRdb has only the in-frame clones, and not every one. Of fewer than 90,000 clones listed, about 87% were seen once; the top ten hold 28%. Material for sequencing was blood. These receptors all stem from a man aged 50 to 60 in good health.

This clone was observed once. The chain uses TRBV6-5 and TRBJ1-1; 7 bases line up with TRBD1. CDR3 size: 14 residues. Per germline, CDR1 MNHEY and CDR2 SVGAGI. Unmatched junction bases numbered 5, after V lost 6 bases and J lost 1 base. The CDR3 nucleotides read TGTGCCAGCAGGGAGGGACAGACGAACACTGAAGCTTTCTTT. Encoded protein: CASREGQTNTEAFF.

The chain carries TRBV9 and TRBJ2-7; a possible D gene is TRBD2 (6 bases). CDR3 length equals 16 residues. Germline V CDR1 and CDR2: SGDLS, YYNGEE. V was trimmed by 2 bases and J by 1 base, leaving 16 bases between them. The CDR3 DNA sequence: TGTGCCAGCAGCGTCAGTTCGGGCGGGATATCCTACGAGCAGTACTTC. It is translated as CASSVSSGGISYEQYF.

V usage is TRBV11-2 and J usage is TRBJ2-7, with D possibly being TRBD1 (5 bases). This CDR3 region has 14 residues. V lost 5 bases to trimming and J lost 3 bases, with 14 bases between them. Germline V CDR1 and CDR2: SGHAT, FQNNGV. For the CDR3, the DNA is TGTGCCAGCAGCCCGACAGCTAATTTCTACGAGCAGTACTTC. This encodes CASSPTANFYEQYF.

V is TRBV5-4 and J is TRBJ2-3; D perhaps matches TRBD2 (5 bases). V lost 0 bases, J lost 6 bases, and 8 bases lay in between. CDR1 and CDR2 from the germline V gene are SGHNT and YYREEE (reference sequence). This CDR3 comprises 13 residues. In nucleotides, the CDR3 is TGTGCCAGCAGCTTGGACCCGGGGGATACGCAGTATTTT. Protein sequence: CASSLDPGDTQYF.

The rearrangement uses TRBV6-2 or TRBV6-3 and TRBJ2-1, with D perhaps TRBD1 or TRBD2 (5 bases each). The CDR3 is 14 amino acids. V gave up 5 bases and J gave up 4 bases, with 12 bases separating them. The germline V gene has CDR1 MNHEY and CDR2 SVGEGT. CDR3 sequence reads: CASSQRDGYNEQFF. Here the CDR3 DNA reads TGTGCCAGCAGTCAACGGGACGGTTACAATGAGCAGTTCTTC.

The chain links TRBV5-1 to TRBJ2-1; 8 nucleotides agree with TRBD1. The ends lost 4 bases at V and 5 bases at J; junction bases unmatched: 8. The CDR3 contains 15 residues. CDR1 and CDR2 from the germline V gene are SGHRS and YFSETQ. For the CDR3, the DNA is TGCGCCAGCAGCCCCGCCGACAGGGGAAACAATGAGCAGTTCTTC. It specifies CASSPADRGNNEQFF.

This clone occurred once. This chain joins TRBV6-6 and TRBJ2-5; no clear D gene. This CDR3 has 11 amino acids. V dropped 6 bases and J dropped 5 bases, with 7 bases sitting between them. CDR1 and CDR2 from the germline V gene are MNHNY and SVGAGI (reference sequence). The CDR3 protein is CASRNLETQYF. In DNA, the CDR3 is TGTGCCAGCAGAAACTTGGAGACCCAGTACTTC.

The rearrangement joins TRBV10-2 to TRBJ2-7; D not resolved. This CDR3 has 12 amino acids. V was trimmed by 8 bases and J by 6 bases, leaving 14 bases between them. Germline CDR1 and CDR2: WSHSY and SAAADI. CDR3 residues: CASLSMVGEQYF. The CDR3 DNA reads as TGCGCCAGCCTGTCGATGGTCGGCGAGCAGTACTTC.

CDR3 sequence (DNA): TGTGCCAGCAGCCCCCATTTACTAGCGGGAAACACCGGGGAGCTGTTTTTT. It codes for CASSPHLLAGNTGELFF. This chain joins TRBV7-2 and TRBJ2-2, with TRBD2 matching 10 bases. The CDR3 is 17 amino acids. Unmatched junction bases numbered 8, after V lost 5 bases and J lost 2 bases. CDR1 is SGHTA and CDR2 is FQGNSA in the germline V gene.

The genes are TRBV11-2 and TRBJ1-1; no firm D call. Trimming shortened V by 5 bases and J by 1 base, and 5 bases separated the two germline ends. The CDR3 length is 12 residues. The germline CDR1 and CDR2 sequences are SGHAT and FQNNGV. In nucleotides, the CDR3 is TGTGCCAGCAGCCGGGGGAACACTGAAGCTTTCTTT. It translates to CASSRGNTEAFF. The entire variable domain, with the rest obtained from reference TRBV11-2 and TRBJ1-1, is as follows: EAGVAQSPRYKIIEKRQSVAFWCNPISGHATLYWYQQILGQGPKLLIQFQNNGVVDDSQLPKDRFSAERLKGVDSTLKIQPAKLEDSAVYLCASSRGNTEAFFGQGTRLTVV.

The rearrangement links TRBV4-2 to TRBJ2-3, with a weak D call TRBD2 (5 bases). The CDR3 is 14 amino acids. Per the germline V gene, CDR1 is LGHNA and CDR2 is YNFKEQ. The V gene lost 3 bases and the J gene lost 3 bases, with 10 bases spanning the gap. CDR3 residues: CASSQSGITDTQYF. The CDR3 DNA reads as TGTGCCAGCAGCCAGTCGGGGATAACAGATACGCAGTATTTT.

The chain employs TRBV5-1 and TRBJ1-1, with TRBD1 as a possible D gene (6 bases). The CDR3 is made up of 14 amino acids. The V end was cut by 5 bases, the J end by 0 bases, with 11 bases between. In germline, CDR1 is SGHRS, CDR2 YFSETQ. CDR3 bases: TGCGCCAGCAGGAGGGGGTTACTGAACACTGAAGCTTTCTTT. Amino acid sequence: CASRRGLLNTEAFF.

This clone was seen more than once but under ten times. The CDR3 protein is CASSQAGALAYEQYF. The CDR3 DNA reads TGCGCCAGCAGCCAAGCCGGGGCTCTCGCCTACGAGCAGTACTTC. The chain is built from TRBV4-3 and TRBJ2-7; the D call may be TRBD1 or TRBD2 (5 bases each). In germline, CDR1 is LGHNA, CDR2 YSLEER. V lost 1 base to trimming and J lost 2 bases, with 12 bases between them. CDR3 length: 15 residues.

The chain employs TRBV30 and TRBJ1-1; TRBD1 matches at 7 bases. Looked up from germline, CDR1 is GTSNPN and CDR2 is SVGIG (reference sequence). J lost 0 bases, V lost 5 bases, and 3 bases had no gene match. This CDR3 region has 13 residues. CDR3 nucleotides: TGTGCCTGGTCGGGACAGATGAACACTGAAGCTTTCTTT. Its protein is CAWSGQMNTEAFF.